The next 9 T cell receptor beta chains were all read from a single sample in a study of response to subunit inactivated influenza vaccine. TCRdb recomputed calls from the RT-PCR reads with MiXCR, one row per CDR3 protein. This sample carries 450,000 to 700,000 distinct CDR3 sequences, around 13% of them seen once, and the ten largest clones take around 10%. Material: PBMCs from blood, obtained about 11 days after vaccination. The receptors were sampled from a man in his fifties who received an inactivated influenza vaccine.

V gene TRBV30 combines with J gene TRBJ1-2; maybe TRBD1 (5 bases). Germline loops: CDR1 GTSNPN, CDR2 SVGIG (reference sequence). This CDR3 comprises 14 residues. V was clipped by 3 bases and J by 4 bases, with 15 bases between them. In DNA form, the CDR3 reads TGTGCCTGGAGACACCTCCGGGGGGGCTATGGCTACACCTTC. Its protein is CAWRHLRGGYGYTF.

The chain is built from TRBV24-1 and TRBJ1-2; D gene unclear. Germline lookup yields CDR1 KGHDR and CDR2 SFDVKD. This CDR3 comprises 12 residues. V was shortened by 7 bases and J by 3 bases, with 8 bases between the two germline ends. CDR3 in DNA: TGTGCCACCAGAGGACTCGACTATGGCTACACCTTC. This codes for CATRGLDYGYTF.

This clonotype was seen only a few times. The chain carries TRBV5-1 and TRBJ2-2; weak D call: TRBD1 (5 bases). CDR3 length equals 16 residues. Trimming took 0 bases from V and 5 from J, leaving 14 bases between them. CDR1 is SGHRS, CDR2 YFSETQ, per germline. In DNA form, the CDR3 reads TGCGCCAGCAGCTTGGTTCCGGGTAGGACAACCGGGGAGCTGTTTTTT. Its protein product is CASSLVPGRTTGELFF.

The CDR3 DNA is TGCAGTGCTGACCCGAGCGGGAGAAGAACCGGGGAGCTGTTTTTT. This codes for CSADPSGRRTGELFF. The chain links TRBV20-1 to TRBJ2-2, with 8 bases that match TRBD2. The CDR3 sequence is 15 residues long. V lost 5 bases, J lost 5 bases, and 10 bases stayed unmatched. The germline V gene has CDR1 DFQATT and CDR2 SNEGSKA (reference sequence).

The chain employs TRBV5-1 and TRBJ2-2; D remains unclear. This CDR3 has 14 residues. Trimming shortened V by 4 bases and J by 3 bases, and 10 bases separated the two germline ends. CDR1 and CDR2 (germline): SGHRS, YFSETQ. DNA for the CDR3: TGCGCCAGCAGCCCCGATGGGGACACCGGGGAGCTGTTTTTT. Translated, it gives CASSPDGDTGELFF.

This clonotype was counted between two and nine times. The V and J genes are TRBV4-1 and TRBJ1-1; 8 positions match TRBD1. This CDR3 has 15 amino acids. From germline, CDR1 is MGHRA and CDR2 YSYEKL. The ends lost 5 bases at V and 6 bases at J; junction bases unmatched: 11. The CDR3 DNA sequence: TGCGCCAGCAGCAAAGGAGAGGACAGGGCCGCTGAAGCTTTCTTT. As protein: CASSKGEDRAAEAFF.

This clonotype was recorded at least ten times. The chain joins TRBV6-2 or TRBV6-3 to TRBJ2-2; D is possibly TRBD1 (6 bases). Trimming stripped 6 bases from V and 6 bases from J, with 14 bases between. CDR3 length: 14 residues. Looked up from germline, CDR1 is MNHEY and CDR2 is SVGEGT. The CDR3 region is CASSNPDRPGELFF. In DNA form, the CDR3 reads TGTGCCAGCAGCAACCCAGACAGGCCCGGGGAGCTGTTTTTT.

This clonotype showed up just a few times. The V gene is TRBV7-9, the J gene TRBJ1-2; TRBD1 matches 7 bases. This CDR3 spans 15 amino acids. Germline V lookup: CDR1 SEHNR, CDR2 FQNEAQ (reference sequence). Trimming took 5 bases from V and 8 from J; bases not matched to a gene: 14. The DNA of the CDR3 is TGTGCCAGCAGCCCAATTCCTGACAGGGTTGGAGGCTACACCTTC. It yields the protein CASSPIPDRVGGYTF.

This CDR3 reads CASSPRTSGRRNEQFF. The CDR3 nucleotides read TGTGCCAGCAGCCCCCGGACTAGCGGGAGAAGAAATGAGCAGTTCTTC. This chain connects TRBV7-3 to TRBJ2-1, with TRBD2 matching over 13 bases. The germline CDR1 and CDR2 sequences are SGHTA and FQGTGA. CDR3 size: 16 residues. The J segment lost 7 bases and the V segment lost 5 bases, leaving 8 bases of the junction unmatched.